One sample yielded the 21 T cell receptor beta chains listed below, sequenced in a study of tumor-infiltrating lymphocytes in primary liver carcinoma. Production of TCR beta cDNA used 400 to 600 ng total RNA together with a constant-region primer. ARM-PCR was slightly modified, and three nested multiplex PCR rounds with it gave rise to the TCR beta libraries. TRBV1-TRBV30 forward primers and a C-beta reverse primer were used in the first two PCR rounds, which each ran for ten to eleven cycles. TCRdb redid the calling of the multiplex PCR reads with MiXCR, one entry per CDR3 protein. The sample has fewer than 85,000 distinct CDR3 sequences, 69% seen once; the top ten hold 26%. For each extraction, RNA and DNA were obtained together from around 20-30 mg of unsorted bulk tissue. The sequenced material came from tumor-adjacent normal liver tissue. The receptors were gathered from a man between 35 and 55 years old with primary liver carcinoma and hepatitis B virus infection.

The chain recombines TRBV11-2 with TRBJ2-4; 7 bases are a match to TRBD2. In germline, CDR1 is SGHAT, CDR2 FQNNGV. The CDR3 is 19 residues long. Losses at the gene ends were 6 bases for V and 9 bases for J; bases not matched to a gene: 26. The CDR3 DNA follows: TGTGCCAGCAGTTTACACGGGGCCAGCGGAGGGAGGGGAGGACGCATTCAGTACTTC. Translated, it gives CASSLHGASGGRGGRIQYF.

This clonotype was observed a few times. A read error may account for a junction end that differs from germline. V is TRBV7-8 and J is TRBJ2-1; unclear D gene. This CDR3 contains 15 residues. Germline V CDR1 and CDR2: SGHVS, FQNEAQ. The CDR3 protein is CASRLVDFSYNEQFF. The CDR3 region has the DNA TGTGCCAGCAGATTAGTGGATTTCTCTTACAATGAGCAGTTCTTC.

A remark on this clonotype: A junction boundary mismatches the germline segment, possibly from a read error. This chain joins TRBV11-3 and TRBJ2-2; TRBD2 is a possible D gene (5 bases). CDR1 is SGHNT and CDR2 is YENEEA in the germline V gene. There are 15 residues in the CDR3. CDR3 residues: CASSLDTVGTGKLSF. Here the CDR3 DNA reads TGTGCCAGCAGCTTAGATACTGTAGGTACCGGGAAGCTGTCTTTT.

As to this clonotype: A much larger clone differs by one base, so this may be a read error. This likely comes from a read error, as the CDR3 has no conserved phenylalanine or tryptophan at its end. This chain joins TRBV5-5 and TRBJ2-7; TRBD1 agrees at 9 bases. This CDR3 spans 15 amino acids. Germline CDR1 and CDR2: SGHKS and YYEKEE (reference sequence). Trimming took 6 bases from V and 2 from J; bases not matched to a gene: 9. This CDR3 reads CASIPRDRDPYEQYL. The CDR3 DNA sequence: TGTGCCAGCATCCCCCGGGACAGGGACCCCTACGAGCAGTACCTC.

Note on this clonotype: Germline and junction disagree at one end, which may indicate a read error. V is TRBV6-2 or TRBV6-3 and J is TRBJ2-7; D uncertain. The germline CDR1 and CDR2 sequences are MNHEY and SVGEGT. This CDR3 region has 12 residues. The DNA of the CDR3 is TGTGCCAGCTGTTACTCATGCCACGAGCAGTACTTC. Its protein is CASCYSCHEQYF.

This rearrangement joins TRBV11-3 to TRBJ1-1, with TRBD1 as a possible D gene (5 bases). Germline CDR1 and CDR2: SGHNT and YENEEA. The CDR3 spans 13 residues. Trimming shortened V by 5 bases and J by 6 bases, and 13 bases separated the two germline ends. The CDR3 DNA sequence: TGTGCCAGCAGCCTTGCAGGGTACGCTGAAGCTTTCTTT. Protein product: CASSLAGYAEAFF.

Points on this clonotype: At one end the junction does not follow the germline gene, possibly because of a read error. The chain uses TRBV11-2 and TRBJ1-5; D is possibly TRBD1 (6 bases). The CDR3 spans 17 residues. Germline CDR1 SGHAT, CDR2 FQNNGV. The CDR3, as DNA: TGTGCCAGCAACTTAGTAGGGGAAACAGGGAGCAATCAGCCCCAGCATTTT. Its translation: CASNLVGETGSNQPQHF. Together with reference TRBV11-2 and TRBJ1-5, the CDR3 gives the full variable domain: EAGVAQSPRYKIIEKRQSVAFWCNPISGHATLYWYQQILGQGPKLLIQFQNNGVVDDSQLPKDRFSAERLKGVDSTLKIQPAKLEDSAVYLCASNLVGETGSNQPQHFGDGTRLSIL.

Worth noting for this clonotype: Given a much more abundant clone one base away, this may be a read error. The CDR3 spells CASSPTGYGELFF. The CDR3 bases are TGTGCCAGCAGCCCGACAGGGTACGGGGAGCTGTTTTTT. The chain uses TRBV7-9 and TRBJ2-2; 7 bases are a match to TRBD1. CDR1 and CDR2 from the germline V gene are SEHNR and FQNEAQ (reference sequence). The CDR3 is 13 residues long. Trimming at V came to 5 bases and at J to 7 bases, leaving 4 bases not matched to a gene.

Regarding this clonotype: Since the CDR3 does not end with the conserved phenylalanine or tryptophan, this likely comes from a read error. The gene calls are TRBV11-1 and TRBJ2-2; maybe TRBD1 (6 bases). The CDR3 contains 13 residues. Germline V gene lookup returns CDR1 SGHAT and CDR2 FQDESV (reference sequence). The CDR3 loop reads CASSFWDTGELFI. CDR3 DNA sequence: TGTGCCAGCAGCTTTTGGGACACCGGAGAGCTGTTTATT.

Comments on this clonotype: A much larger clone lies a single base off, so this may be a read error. CDR3 in DNA: TGTGCCAGCAGTCCCGGTGGAAGCGGGAGGTACAATGGGCAGTTCTTC. It is translated as CASSPGGSGRYNGQFF. This sequence joins TRBV7-9 and TRBJ2-1; 9 bases are shared with TRBD2. The CDR3 has 16 amino acids. CDR1 is SEHNR, CDR2 FQNEAQ, per germline (reference sequence).

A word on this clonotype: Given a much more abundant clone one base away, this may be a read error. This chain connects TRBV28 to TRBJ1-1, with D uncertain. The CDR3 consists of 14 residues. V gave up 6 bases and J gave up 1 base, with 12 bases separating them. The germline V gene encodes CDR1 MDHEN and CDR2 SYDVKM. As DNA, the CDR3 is TGTGCCAGCAGCCTGGAGGCAGGGAACACTGAAGCTTTCTTT. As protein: CASSLEAGNTEAFF.

CDR3 sequence (DNA): TGTACCATCAGCGCACCGACAGGCCGGGGGTACGAGCAGTACTTC. Translation gives CTISAPTGRGYEQYF. V and J are TRBV5-4 and TRBJ2-7; TRBD1 or TRBD2 may be the D gene (6 bases each). This CDR3 region has 15 residues. Germline loops: CDR1 SGHNT, CDR2 YYREEE (reference sequence).

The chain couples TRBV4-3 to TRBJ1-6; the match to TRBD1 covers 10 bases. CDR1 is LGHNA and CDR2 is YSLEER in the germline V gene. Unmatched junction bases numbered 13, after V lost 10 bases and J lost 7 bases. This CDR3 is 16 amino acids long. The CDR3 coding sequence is TGCGCCAACAACTCCTGGGACAGGGGAAGGAATTCACCCCTCCACTTT. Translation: CANNSWDRGRNSPLHF.

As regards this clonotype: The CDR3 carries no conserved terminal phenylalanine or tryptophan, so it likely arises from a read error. The CDR3 nucleotides are TGTGCCAACAGCTTAGGGACAGGGGGCTCCCTCGAGCAGTACTTA. It codes for CANSLGTGGSLEQYL. The chain carries TRBV11-3 and TRBJ2-7, with 12 bases aligning to TRBD1. The CDR3 spans 15 residues. Germline loops: CDR1 SGHNT, CDR2 YENEEA.

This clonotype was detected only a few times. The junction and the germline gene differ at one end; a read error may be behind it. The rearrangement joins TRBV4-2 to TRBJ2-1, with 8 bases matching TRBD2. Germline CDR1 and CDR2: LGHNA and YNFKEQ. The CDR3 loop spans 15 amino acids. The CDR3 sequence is CANSQEQQREYGQFF. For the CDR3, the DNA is TGTGCCAACAGCCAAGAACAGCAGCGGGAGTACGGGCAGTTCTTC.

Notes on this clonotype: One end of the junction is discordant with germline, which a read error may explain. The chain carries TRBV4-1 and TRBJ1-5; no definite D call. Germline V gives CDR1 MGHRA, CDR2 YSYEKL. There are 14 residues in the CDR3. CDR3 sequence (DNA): TGCGCCAGCAGCCAAAACAACGCGCCCGTGGCCCAGCGTTTT. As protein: CASSQNNAPVAQRF.

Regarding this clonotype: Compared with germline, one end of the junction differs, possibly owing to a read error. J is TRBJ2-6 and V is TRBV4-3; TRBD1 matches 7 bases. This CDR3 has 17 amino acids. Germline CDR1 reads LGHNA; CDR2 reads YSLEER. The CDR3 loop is CASSPNRGDSGVNVLTF. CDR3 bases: TGCGCCAGCAGCCCTAACAGGGGAGACTCTGGGGTCAACGTCCTGACTTTC.

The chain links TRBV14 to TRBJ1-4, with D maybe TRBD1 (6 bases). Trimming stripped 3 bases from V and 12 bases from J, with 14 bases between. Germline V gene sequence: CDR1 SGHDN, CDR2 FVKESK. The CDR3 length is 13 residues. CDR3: CASSHRGQEELFF. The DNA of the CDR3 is TGTGCCAGCAGCCACAGGGGTCAAGAAGAACTGTTTTTT.

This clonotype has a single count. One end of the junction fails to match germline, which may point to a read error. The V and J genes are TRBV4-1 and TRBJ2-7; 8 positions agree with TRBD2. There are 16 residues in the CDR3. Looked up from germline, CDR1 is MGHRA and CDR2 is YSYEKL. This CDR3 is CANSQAGAGHNYEQYF. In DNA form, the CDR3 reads TGCGCCAACAGCCAAGCGGGGGCGGGACACAACTACGAGCAGTACTTC.

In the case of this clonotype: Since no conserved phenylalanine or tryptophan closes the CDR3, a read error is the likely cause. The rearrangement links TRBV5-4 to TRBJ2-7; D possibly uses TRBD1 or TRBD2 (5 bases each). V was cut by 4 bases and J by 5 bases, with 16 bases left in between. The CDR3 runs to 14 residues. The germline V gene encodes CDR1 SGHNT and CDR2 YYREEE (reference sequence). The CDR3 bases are TGTGCCAGCAGCCCACGGGACCCAGAAGACGAGCAGTACTTG. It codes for CASSPRDPEDEQYL.

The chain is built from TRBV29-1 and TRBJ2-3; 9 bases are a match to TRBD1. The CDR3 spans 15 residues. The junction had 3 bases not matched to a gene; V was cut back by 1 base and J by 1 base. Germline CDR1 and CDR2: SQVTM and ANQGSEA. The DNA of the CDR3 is TGCAGCGTTGAAGTCCGGGACAGGGGCACAGATACGCAGTATTTT. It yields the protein CSVEVRDRGTDTQYF.